The 22 T cell receptor beta chains below all came from one sample that was sequenced in a study of OX40 agonist ivuxolimab in advanced cancers. TCRdb's copy holds only in-frame clones and misses some; the assay was immunoSEQ multiplex PCR. The table records some 50,000 clones, roughly 83% of them present only once. This specimen consisted of CD4+ or CD8+ T cells sorted from blood, obtained in a trial of the OX40 agonist ivuxolimab. The receptors come from an adult with an advanced solid tumor such as melanoma, head and neck, liver or kidney cancer.

The rearrangement uses TRBV5-1 and TRBJ1-6, with D possibly TRBD1 on 5 matching bases. Deletions cut 0 bases from V and 7 bases from J, with 11 bases between. The CDR3 length is 15 residues. Germline CDR1 and CDR2: SGHRS and YFSETQ. Here the CDR3 DNA reads TGCGCCAGCAGCTTGGATTTGGCAGGGAATTCACCCCTCCACTTT. Protein product: CASSLDLAGNSPLHF.

This sequence joins TRBV15 and TRBJ2-7, with 8 bases identical to TRBD1. The CDR3 length is 14 residues. With 1 base clipped from V and 5 bases from J, the junction kept 4 bases outside the gene matches. Germline CDR1 is LNHNV and CDR2 is YYDKDF (reference sequence). The CDR3 DNA sequence: TGTGCCACCAGCAGAGGACAGGGGTTCGACGAGCAGTACTTC. This translates into CATSRGQGFDEQYF.

This rearrangement joins TRBV18 to TRBJ1-1; perhaps TRBD1 as D (5 bases). There are 14 residues in the CDR3. Germline CDR1 and CDR2: KGHSH and LQKENI. V lost 3 bases and J lost 3, with 11 bases in between. The DNA for the CDR3 is TGTGCCAGCTCACCCTGGGGGGAGGACACTGAAGCTTTCTTT. This sequence encodes CASSPWGEDTEAFF.

The chain recombines TRBV5-1 with TRBJ2-3, with 10 bases fitting TRBD2. Germline values: CDR1 SGHRS, CDR2 YFSETQ. The CDR3 length is 15 residues. Trimming cost V 4 bases and J 0 bases; bases outside gene matches: 2. In nucleotides, the CDR3 is TGCGCCAGCAGCCTGACTAGCGGGAGCACAGATACGCAGTATTTT. Encoded protein: CASSLTSGSTDTQYF.

The table lists this clone with a count of one. This chain links TRBV10-2 with TRBJ1-5; maybe TRBD1 (5 bases). Germline CDR1 reads WSHSY; CDR2 reads SAAADI. CDR3 length: 14 amino acids. The V and J ends lost 9 bases and 7 bases respectively, with 19 bases between them. The CDR3 coding sequence is TGCGCCAGTCGTACTCAGGGAGTAGGGCAGCCCCAGCATTTT. Protein sequence: CASRTQGVGQPQHF.

This sequence joins TRBV5-1 and TRBJ2-5; unclear D gene. Germline lookup yields CDR1 SGHRS and CDR2 YFSETQ. V shed 0 bases and J shed 4 bases, with 10 bases lying between them. This CDR3 contains 14 residues. DNA for the CDR3: TGCGCCAGCAGCTTGGGAGGTATCGGAGAGACCCAGTACTTC. Encoded protein: CASSLGGIGETQYF.

This chain connects TRBV27 to TRBJ1-5, with no clear D. The germline CDR1 and CDR2 sequences are MNHEY and SMNVEV (reference sequence). Trimming stripped 3 bases from V and 5 bases from J, with 14 bases between. The CDR3 length is 15 residues. The CDR3 spells CASSLKPLGYQPQHF. The CDR3 DNA is TGTGCCAGCAGTTTGAAACCCCTGGGCTATCAGCCCCAGCATTTT.

The chain combines TRBV11-3 with TRBJ1-1; 8 positions agree with TRBD1. V was pared by 3 bases and J by 4 bases, with 1 base of the junction left unmatched. The CDR3 spans 13 residues. CDR1 and CDR2 (germline): SGHNT, YENEEA. This chain's CDR3 is CASSLDRVTEAFF. The CDR3 coding sequence is TGTGCCAGCAGCTTGGACAGGGTCACTGAAGCTTTCTTT.

This chain joins TRBV28 and TRBJ1-2; TRBD1 aligns across 7 bases. CDR3 length: 12 residues. CDR1 and CDR2 (germline): MDHEN, SYDVKM. The trim removed 5 bases at V and 6 bases at J, leaving 3 bases unmatched. CDR3 amino acids: CASSVTGDGYTF. In DNA, the CDR3 is TGTGCCAGCAGTGTAACAGGGGATGGCTACACCTTC.

The chain combines TRBV6-6 with TRBJ2-5; perhaps TRBD1 as D (6 bases). The CDR3 consists of 12 residues. The V end was cut by 6 bases, the J end by 4 bases, with 9 bases between. Per germline, CDR1 MNHNY and CDR2 SVGAGI (reference sequence). The CDR3 reads CASSSRGETQYF. CDR3 bases: TGTGCCAGCAGCTCCAGGGGAGAGACCCAGTACTTC.

J is TRBJ2-7 and V is TRBV5-4; D is unresolved. The V end was cut by 4 bases, the J end by 0 bases, with 14 bases between. Germline V lookup: CDR1 SGHNT, CDR2 YYREEE (reference sequence). The CDR3 length is 15 residues. The CDR3: CASSALDQSSYEQYF. DNA for the CDR3: TGTGCCAGCAGCGCCCTGGATCAGAGCTCCTACGAGCAGTACTTC.

CDR3 coding DNA: TGTGCCAGCAGTGAAATACAGGGGAATTCACCCCTCCACTTT. Amino acids: CASSEIQGNSPLHF. V and J are TRBV6-1 and TRBJ1-6; 7 nucleotides agree with TRBD1. Losses at the gene ends were 2 bases for V and 7 bases for J; bases not matched to a gene: 2. The CDR3 length is 14 residues. Germline CDR1 is MNHNS and CDR2 is SASEGT.

The chain carries TRBV5-3 and TRBJ1-5; tentatively, D is TRBD1 (5 bases). TRBV5-3 is marked as an open reading frame, function uncertain. The CDR3 contains 17 residues. V lost 0 bases and J 3 bases, leaving 16 bases between the germline ends. The DNA for the CDR3 is TGTGCCAGAAGCTTGGCAGGGCCCTTCTATCTCAATCAGCCCCAGCATTTT. Protein sequence: CARSLAGPFYLNQPQHF.

Judged by abundance, this clone is medium-sized (0.01 to 0.1%). The chain links TRBV7-2 to TRBJ2-7; TRBD1 is a possible D gene (6 bases). Trimming pared 1 base from V and 0 bases from J, leaving 10 bases between. The CDR3 consists of 15 residues. CDR1 and CDR2 from the germline V gene are SGHTA and FQGNSA. This CDR3 is CASSLDGQRSYEQYF. The CDR3 DNA reads TGTGCCAGCAGCTTAGATGGACAGCGCTCCTACGAGCAGTACTTC.

The CDR3 nucleotides are TGTGCCAGCCAGCAAGCTACCTACAATGAGCAGTTCTTC. The encoded protein is CASQQATYNEQFF. The chain joins TRBV7-2 to TRBJ2-1; D gene unclear. Germline V gene sequence: CDR1 SGHTA, CDR2 FQGNSA. Trimming cost V 8 bases and J 2 bases, with 10 bases left between them. This CDR3 has 13 residues.

This chain links TRBV5-1 with TRBJ1-6; possible D gene TRBD1, 5 bases. The CDR3 runs 14 residues. Germline CDR1 SGHRS, CDR2 YFSETQ. V was trimmed by 5 bases and J by 8 bases, leaving 14 bases between them. The CDR3 bases are TGCGCCAGCAGACAAGAGGCGGGGGATTCACCCCTCCACTTT. Its translation: CASRQEAGDSPLHF.

The chain couples TRBV28 to TRBJ2-1, with D tentatively TRBD1 (5 bases). Trimming cost V 6 bases and J 15 bases, with 18 bases left between them. The V gene's germline CDR1 is MDHEN and CDR2 SYDVKM. The CDR3 has 12 residues. CDR3 DNA sequence: TGTGCCAGCAGCCCTGGGGCCTTTAAAGGGTTCTTC. Translating it yields CASSPGAFKGFF.

The chain recombines TRBV11-3 with TRBJ1-1; no firm D call. Trimming stripped 5 bases from V and 5 bases from J, with 15 bases between. This CDR3 spans 14 amino acids. Germline V gene lookup returns CDR1 SGHNT and CDR2 YENEEA. Written as DNA, the CDR3 is TGTGCCAGCAGCAGTGCAGGCGGGCAAACTGAAGCTTTCTTT. Translation gives CASSSAGGQTEAFF.

V usage is TRBV12-5 and J usage is TRBJ2-1; 8 positions agree with TRBD1. Germline V gives CDR1 LGHNT, CDR2 FRNRAP. The trim removed 6 bases at V and 4 bases at J, leaving 5 bases unmatched. This CDR3 is 14 amino acids long. The CDR3 loop is CASGPGTGYNEQFF. For the CDR3, the DNA is TGTGCTAGTGGCCCCGGGACAGGTTACAATGAGCAGTTCTTC.

J is TRBJ2-3 and V is TRBV28; TRBD2 might be the D (6 bases). V gave up 5 bases and J gave up 2 bases, with 14 bases separating them. Germline V CDR1 and CDR2: MDHEN, SYDVKM. The CDR3 covers 15 residues. CDR3 in amino acids: CASSPPAGNTDTQYF. Written as DNA, the CDR3 is TGTGCCAGCAGTCCTCCCGCGGGGAACACAGATACGCAGTATTTT.

This rearrangement joins TRBV7-9 to TRBJ2-7; tentatively, D is TRBD1 (6 bases). CDR1 and CDR2 from the germline V gene are SEHNR and FQNEAQ (reference sequence). This CDR3 has 13 amino acids. With 8 bases removed from V and 3 bases from J, the gap between germline ends came to 14 bases. CDR3 sequence reads: CASGWTDIYEQYF. The CDR3 DNA is TGTGCCAGCGGCTGGACAGACATCTACGAGCAGTACTTC.

This sequence joins TRBV5-6 and TRBJ1-5; D call uncertain. Per germline, CDR1 SGHDT and CDR2 YYEEEE. V was trimmed by 1 base and J by 3 bases, leaving 5 bases between them. This CDR3 contains 13 residues. CDR3 bases: TGTGCCAGCAGCTTGACAGCCAATCAGCCCCAGCATTTT. Its translation is CASSLTANQPQHF.